The T cell receptor beta chain described here comes from a study of identical twins. Findings and caveats of the study: Conclusions were drawn cross-sectionally by statistical analysis, without following the same donors.

TCRdb passed the 5' RACE reads through MiXCR, listing each CDR3 protein once. The sample includes about 210,000 distinct CDR3 sequences, roughly 10% of them seen just once. This clonotype occurred a few times. What it recognizes is unknown. CDR1 and CDR2 from the germline V gene are SGHTA and FQGNSA. The CDR3 is 14 amino acids. The V end lost 4 bases, the J end lost 1 base, and 10 bases lay between the germline ends. This TCR was sampled from a woman aged 18-29 years in good health. The source material was memory (CD45RO+) T cells sorted from blood. The chain is built from TRBV7-2 and TRBJ2-5, with a tentative D call TRBD1 (5 bases). As DNA, the CDR3 is TGTGCCAGCAGCTCGGACATTTCCCAAGAGACCCAGTACTTC. Residues: CASSSDISQETQYF.